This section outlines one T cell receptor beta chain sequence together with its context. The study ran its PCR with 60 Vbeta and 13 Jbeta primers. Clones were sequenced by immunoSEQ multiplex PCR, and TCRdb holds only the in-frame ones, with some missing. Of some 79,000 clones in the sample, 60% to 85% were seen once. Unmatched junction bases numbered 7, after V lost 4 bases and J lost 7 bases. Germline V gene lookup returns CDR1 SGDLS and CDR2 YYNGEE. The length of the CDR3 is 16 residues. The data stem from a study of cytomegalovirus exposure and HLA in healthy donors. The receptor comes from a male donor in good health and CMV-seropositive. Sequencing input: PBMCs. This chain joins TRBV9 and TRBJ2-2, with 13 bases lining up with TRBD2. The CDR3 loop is CASSPWTSGGNGELFF. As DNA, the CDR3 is TGTGCCAGCAGCCCCTGGACTAGCGGGGGTAACGGGGAGCTGTTTTTT.